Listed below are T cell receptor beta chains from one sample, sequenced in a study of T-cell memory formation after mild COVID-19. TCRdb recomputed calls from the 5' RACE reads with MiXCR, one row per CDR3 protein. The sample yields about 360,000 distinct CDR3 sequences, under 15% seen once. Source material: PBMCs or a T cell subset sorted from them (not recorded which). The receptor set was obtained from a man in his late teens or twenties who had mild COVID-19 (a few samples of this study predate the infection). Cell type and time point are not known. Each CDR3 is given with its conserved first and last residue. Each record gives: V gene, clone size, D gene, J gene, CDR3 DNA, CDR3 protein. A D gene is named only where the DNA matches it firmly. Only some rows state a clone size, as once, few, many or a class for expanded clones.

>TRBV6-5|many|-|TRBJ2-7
TGTGCCAGCAGTTTAGGTGACAGCTCCTTCTACGAGCAGTACTTC
CASSLGDSSFYEQYF
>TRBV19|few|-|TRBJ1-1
TGTGCCAGTAGTATTTCGGTAGCTGGGGACGGTACTGAAGCTTTCTTT
CASSISVAGDGTEAFF
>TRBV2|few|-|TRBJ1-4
TGTGCCAGCAGTGAACTCCTAAATGGGGAAAAACTGTTTTTT
CASSELLNGEKLFF
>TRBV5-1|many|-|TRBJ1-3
TGCGCCAGCAGCTTTTCGCCTCTAAGCGGCTCTGGAAACACCATATATTTT
CASSFSPLSGSGNTIYF
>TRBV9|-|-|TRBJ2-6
TGTGCCAGCAGCATTAGAGGAGGGGCTGGGGCCAACGTCCTGACTTTC
CASSIRGGAGANVLTF
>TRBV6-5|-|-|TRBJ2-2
TGTGCCAGCAGCAGGCAGGGTTCTTACACCGGGGAGCTGTTTTTT
CASSRQGSYTGELFF
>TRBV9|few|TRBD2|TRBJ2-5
TGTGCCAGCAGCCCTATCGGGGGGGCCGGAGAGACCCAGTACTTC
CASSPIGGAGETQYF
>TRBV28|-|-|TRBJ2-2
TGTGCCAGCAGTCGCCGGGCTTCCGGGGAGCTGTTTTTT
CASSRRASGELFF
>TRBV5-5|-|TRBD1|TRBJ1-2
TGTGCCAGCAGCTTCCGGGACAGGGATATGGCTGGCTACACCTTC
CASSFRDRDMAGYTF
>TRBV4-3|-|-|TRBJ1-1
TGCGCCAGCAGCCAATTAATTTCAGGGGACACTGAAGCTTTCTTT
CASSQLISGDTEAFF
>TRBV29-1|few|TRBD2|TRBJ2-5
TGCAGCGTCGATGGACTAGCTGGAGGGGAGACCCAGTACTTC
CSVDGLAGGETQYF
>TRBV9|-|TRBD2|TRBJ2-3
TGTGCCAGCAGCGTAGCTACTAGCGGCACAGATACGCAGTATTTT
CASSVATSGTDTQYF
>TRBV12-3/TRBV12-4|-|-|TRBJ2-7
TGTGCCAGCAGCTCCGGGACACTACCCTACGAGCAGTACTTC
CASSSGTLPYEQYF
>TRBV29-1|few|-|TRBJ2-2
TGCAGCGTTGCTGAGGATACCGGGGAGCTGTTTTTT
CSVAEDTGELFF
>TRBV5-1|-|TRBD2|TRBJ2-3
TGCGCCAGCAGCATACAAGGGACTAGCGGGGGTACAGATACGCAGTATTTT
CASSIQGTSGGTDTQYF
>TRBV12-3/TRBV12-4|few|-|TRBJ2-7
TGTGCCAGCAGTTTGGAAAACTCCTACGAGCAGTACTTC
CASSLENSYEQYF
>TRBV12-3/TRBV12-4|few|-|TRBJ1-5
TGTGCCAGCACCCCTAATCTGTATAGCAATCAGCCCCAGCATTTT
CASTPNLYSNQPQHF